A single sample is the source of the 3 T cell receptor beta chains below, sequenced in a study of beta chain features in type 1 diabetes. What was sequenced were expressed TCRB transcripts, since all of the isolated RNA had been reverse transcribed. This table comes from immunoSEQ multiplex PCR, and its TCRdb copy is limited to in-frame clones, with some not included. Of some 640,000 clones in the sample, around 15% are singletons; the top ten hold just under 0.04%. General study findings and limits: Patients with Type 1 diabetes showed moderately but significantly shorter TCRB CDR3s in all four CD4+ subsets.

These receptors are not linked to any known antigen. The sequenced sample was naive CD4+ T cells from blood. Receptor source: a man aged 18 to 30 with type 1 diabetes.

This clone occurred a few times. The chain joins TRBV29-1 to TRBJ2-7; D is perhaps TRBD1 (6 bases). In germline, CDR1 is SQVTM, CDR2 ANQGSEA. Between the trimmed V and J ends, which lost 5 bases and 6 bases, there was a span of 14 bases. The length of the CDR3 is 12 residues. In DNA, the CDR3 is TGCAGCGTTACCCTTACAGGGTCCGAGCAGTACTTC. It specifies CSVTLTGSEQYF.

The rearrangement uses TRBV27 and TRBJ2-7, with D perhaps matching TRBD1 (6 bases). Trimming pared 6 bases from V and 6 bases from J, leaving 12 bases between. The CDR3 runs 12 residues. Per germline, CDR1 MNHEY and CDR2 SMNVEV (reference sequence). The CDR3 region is CASSPQGSEQYF. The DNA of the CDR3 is TGTGCCAGCAGCCCACAGGGTTCCGAGCAGTACTTC.

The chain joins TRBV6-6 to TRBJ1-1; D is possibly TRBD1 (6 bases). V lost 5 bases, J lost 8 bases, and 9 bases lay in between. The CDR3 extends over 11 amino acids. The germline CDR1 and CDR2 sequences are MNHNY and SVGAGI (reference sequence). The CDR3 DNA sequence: TGTGCCAGCAGTATCCAGGGGGAAGCTTTCTTT. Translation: CASSIQGEAFF.